A selection of T cell receptor beta chains follows, all from one sample in a study of early T cells in non-severe SARS-CoV-2 infection. TCRdb reprocessed the 5' RACE reads via MiXCR and lists one record per CDR3 protein. The sample consists of 45,000 to 55,000 distinct CDR3 sequences, around 10% of them appearing once. The sample consisted of whole blood. Receptors were obtained from an adult who was a healthcare worker with PCR-confirmed SARS-CoV-2 infection or an uninfected control (not recorded which). The CDR3 runs from the conserved cysteine through the conserved F or W. D genes are given only for firm matches. Only part of the rows carry a size: once, few, many, or a class if the clone is expanded.

cdr3_nt cdr3_aa j_call clone_size v_call d_call
TGTGCCAGCAGTGAATCGGGGACTAGCGGGAGGGTTGGCAATGAGCAGTTCTTC CASSESGTSGRVGNEQFF TRBJ2-1 many TRBV25-1 TRBD2
TGCGCCAGCAGCATTGGGGCTAGCGTATCTAGCACAGATACGCAGTATTTT CASSIGASVSSTDTQYF TRBJ2-3 many TRBV5-1 NA
TGCAGTGCTAGGGGCGTCCCGGGACAGCCCGGGCTTAATAATTCACCCCTCCACTTT CSARGVPGQPGLNNSPLHF TRBJ1-6 few TRBV20-1 TRBD1
TGTGCCAGCAGTTCCCGACCTGTGGGAGGGCTGTTTTTT CASSSRPVGGLFF TRBJ2-2 NA TRBV27 NA
TGTGCTAGTGGTTATAAAGAGTACCAAGAGACCCAGTACTTC CASGYKEYQETQYF TRBJ2-5 many TRBV12-5 NA
TGTGCCAGCAGTTACTCGAGAGGGGCACTAGCGGGAGGCCACGAGCAGTACTTC CASSYSRGALAGGHEQYF TRBJ2-7 NA TRBV6-2/TRBV6-3 TRBD2
TGTGCCAGCAGCTCTACAGGGGGCGCCGGGTTCTTC CASSSTGGAGFF TRBJ2-1 few TRBV7-9 TRBD1
TGTGCCAGCAGCCAAGGAATCAGCGGTAGCACAGATACGCAGTATTTT CASSQGISGSTDTQYF TRBJ2-3 many TRBV4-2 NA
TGTGCCAGCAGACCCCCGACAGGGGGTTCCTACAATGAGCAGTTCTTC CASRPPTGGSYNEQFF TRBJ2-1 many TRBV28 TRBD1
TGTGCCAGCAGCTTATACGCGGGAGGGCATGGAGATACGCAGTATTTT CASSLYAGGHGDTQYF TRBJ2-3 few TRBV7-9 TRBD2
TGTGCCAGCAGCGCACTAGCGGAGGGGGGAGAGACCCAGTACTTC CASSALAEGGETQYF TRBJ2-5 NA TRBV9 TRBD2
TGTGCCAGCAGTTGGACAGATCCTGGAAACACCATATATTTT CASSWTDPGNTIYF TRBJ1-3 few TRBV6-1 NA
TGCGCCAGCAGCTTGGGATTGAGAGGGACTAGCGCCGACCAAGAGACCCAGTACTTC CASSLGLRGTSADQETQYF TRBJ2-5 many TRBV5-1 TRBD2
TGTGCCAGCAGTGATCCGGGCCAAGAGACCCAGTACTTC CASSDPGQETQYF TRBJ2-5 few TRBV6-6 NA
TGTGCCAGCACCCAAAGGTGGGAGTATAGCAATCAGCCCCAGCATTTT CASTQRWEYSNQPQHF TRBJ1-5 many TRBV6-1 NA
TGTGCCAGTAATAAGTGGGGAAGACTAGCGGGACCCAAAAACATTCAGTACTTC CASNKWGRLAGPKNIQYF TRBJ2-4 many TRBV19 TRBD2
TGTGCCAGCTCCCGGGACAGGGCTGTCCACGAGCAGTACTTC CASSRDRAVHEQYF TRBJ2-7 many TRBV6-5 TRBD1
TGTGCCAGCAGTCTTCGGACTGTGAACACCGGGGAGCTGTTTTTT CASSLRTVNTGELFF TRBJ2-2 NA TRBV6-2/TRBV6-3 NA
TGTGCCAGTGGGACAGGGGTGGAGACCCAGTACTTC CASGTGVETQYF TRBJ2-5 few TRBV25-1 TRBD1
TGTGCCAGCAGCTTGGGGGACAGATTGATAAATGAGCAGTTCTTC CASSLGDRLINEQFF TRBJ2-1 many TRBV7-9 TRBD1
TGTGCCAGCAGCTTAAGGGGCGGGAGAACAGGAGGGGAGCTGTTTTTT CASSLRGGRTGGELFF TRBJ2-2 many TRBV7-3 TRBD2
TGTGCCACCAGTGATCCCCAGGTCCGTCCCAATGAGCAGTTCTTC CATSDPQVRPNEQFF TRBJ2-1 NA TRBV24-1 NA
TGTGCCAGCAGCCAGAGGGGTTGGGACCGAGAGCTGTTTTTT CASSQRGWDRELFF TRBJ2-2 many TRBV7-2 NA
TGTGCCAGCAGTCCAACCCCCGGGACTAGCGGAGAGATGGATACGCAGTATTTT CASSPTPGTSGEMDTQYF TRBJ2-3 NA TRBV12-3/TRBV12-4 TRBD2
TGTGCTAGTGGTTTGGCCCCTGACGCTGAAGCTTTCTTT CASGLAPDAEAFF TRBJ1-1 few TRBV12-5 NA
TGTGCCAGCAGCTTTTCGGGGACAGGCAACCGGCAGTACTTC CASSFSGTGNRQYF TRBJ2-7 once TRBV28 TRBD1
TGTGCCAGCAGCTTACCCACCACAGGGGGAAGGGGCTACACCTTC CASSLPTTGGRGYTF TRBJ1-2 many TRBV7-9 TRBD1
TGTGCCAGCAGTGAATCGACCTTCTCTGGGGCCAACGTCCTGACTTTC CASSESTFSGANVLTF TRBJ2-6 many TRBV25-1 NA
TGTGCCAGCAGTGTCCACAGGATCCTTAGCAATCAGCCCCAGCATTTT CASSVHRILSNQPQHF TRBJ1-5 many TRBV6-1 NA
TGTGCCAGCAGCTTTCGAACGGGAGTCCCCACCGGGGAGCTGTTTTTT CASSFRTGVPTGELFF TRBJ2-2 many TRBV7-9 NA
TGTGCCAGCAGCCAACTAGTAACCTACGAGCAGTACTTC CASSQLVTYEQYF TRBJ2-7 many TRBV7-9 NA
TGTGCCAGCAGCTTAGTCAGGACTCCATCTGGAAACACCATATATTTT CASSLVRTPSGNTIYF TRBJ1-3 NA TRBV11-2 NA